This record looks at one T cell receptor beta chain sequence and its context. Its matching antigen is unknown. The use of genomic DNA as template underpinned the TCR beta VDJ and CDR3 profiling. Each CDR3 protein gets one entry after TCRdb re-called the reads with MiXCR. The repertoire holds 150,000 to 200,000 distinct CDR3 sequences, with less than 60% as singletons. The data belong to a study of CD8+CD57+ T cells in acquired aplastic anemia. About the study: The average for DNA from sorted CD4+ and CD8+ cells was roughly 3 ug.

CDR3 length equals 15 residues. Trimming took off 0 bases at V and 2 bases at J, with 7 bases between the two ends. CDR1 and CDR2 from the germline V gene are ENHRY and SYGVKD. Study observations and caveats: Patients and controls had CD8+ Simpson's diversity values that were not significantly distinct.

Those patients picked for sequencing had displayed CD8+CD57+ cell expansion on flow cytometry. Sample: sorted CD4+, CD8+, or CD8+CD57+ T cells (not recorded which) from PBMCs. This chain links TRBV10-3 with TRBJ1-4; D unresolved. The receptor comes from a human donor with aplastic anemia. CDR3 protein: CAISESTLTNEKLFF. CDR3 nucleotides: TGTGCCATCAGTGAGTCGACTCTGACTAATGAAAAACTGTTTTTT.